Below, 2 T cell receptor beta chains from the same sample are listed, as sequenced in a study of blood T cell repertoires in COVID-19 (dated by TCRdb to between 2020 and 2021). Library generation was performed with the immunoSEQ multiplex PCR assay. TCRdb took over this immuneACCESS table, retaining in-frame rearrangements with V and J assigned. Such tables are incomplete; in checked studies, under half of the missing clones stem from an unresolved V gene, and the remainder is unexplained. The sample yields 300,000 to 350,000 clones; 75% to 95% were counted once. The ten most abundant clones make up about 7% of the sample. The specimen was peripheral blood. These TCRs come from a woman in her twenties or thirties with COVID-19, enrolled during active disease.

The chain joins TRBV5-4 to TRBJ1-3; 8 bases line up with TRBD1. CDR1 and CDR2 (germline): SGHNT, YYREEE (reference sequence). J lost 6 bases, V lost 3 bases, and 5 bases had no gene match. This CDR3 region has 14 residues. The CDR3 DNA is TGTGCCAGCAGCTCCCAGGGGGCTGAAAACACCATATATTTT. Translating it yields CASSSQGAENTIYF.

The chain links TRBV5-1 to TRBJ2-7; TRBD2 matches at 11 bases. This CDR3 has 15 residues. V lost 1 base, J lost 4 bases, and 4 bases stayed unmatched. Per the germline V gene, CDR1 is SGHRS and CDR2 is YFSETQ. The CDR3, as DNA: TGCGCCAGCAGCTTGCAGACTAGCGGGACTTACGAGCAGTACTTC. Its protein is CASSLQTSGTYEQYF.